This entry lists 22 T cell receptor beta chains sequenced from one sample in a study of persistence of HIV-infected CD4 T cells (dated by TCRdb to between 2020 and 2021). Antigens of these TCRs are unknown. TCRbeta repertoires were sequenced from genomic DNA with the immunoSEQ hsTCRB assay version 4 in survey mode. This immuneACCESS table, as held by TCRdb, lists in-frame sequences with V and J called but not all clones. Of the missing ones, under half trace to an unresolved V gene in checked studies; the others have no known cause. This sample has fewer than 20,000 clones in its table, and 75% to 80% of those were observed once. The leading ten clones occupy 6.8% of the sample. Explained via the paper, the treatment or condition label denotes: suppressive antiretroviral therapy. Lysates of CMV-infected fibroblasts were used at 10 ug/mL for cell stimulation. Responding CD4+ T cells were sorted on the basis of upregulation of both CD40 ligand and CD69.

Specimen: CD4+ T cells sorted from PBMCs after roughly 20-hour stimulation, collected from a patient who received antiretroviral therapy. The cell subset or site label of this sample denotes: CD40L+CD69+ CD4 T cells responding to CMV lysate. The receptors here all came from an adult man with HIV who was CMV-seropositive.

V is TRBV12-3 or TRBV12-4 and J is TRBJ2-1; 8 bases align to TRBD1. V gave up 7 bases and J gave up 5 bases; unmatched junction bases: 4. The CDR3 consists of 13 residues. Here the CDR3 DNA reads TGTGCCAGCACTACGGACAGGGACAATGAGCAGTTCTTC. Translation: CASTTDRDNEQFF.

This clone was counted once. The genes are TRBV18 and TRBJ1-2; the match to TRBD1 covers 10 bases. Germline values: CDR1 KGHSH, CDR2 LQKENI. The CDR3 has 15 residues. V was clipped by 2 bases and J by 8 bases; unmatched bases: 8. The CDR3 spells CASSPVSDRGSGYTF. The CDR3 DNA sequence: TGTGCCAGCTCACCAGTATCGGACAGGGGGAGCGGCTACACCTTC.

The V gene is TRBV5-8, the J gene TRBJ2-1, with D tentatively TRBD1 (6 bases). V shed 4 bases and J shed 5 bases, with 16 bases lying between them. Germline assignment: CDR1 SGHTS and CDR2 YDEGEE. This CDR3 region has 15 residues. In DNA form, the CDR3 reads TGTGCCAGCAGCCGCCACCCACGGACAGACAATGAGCAGTTCTTC. Protein product: CASSRHPRTDNEQFF.

The chain recombines TRBV23-1 with TRBJ1-1; D is unresolved. TRBV23-1 is designated an ORF whose function remains uncertain. This CDR3 is 13 amino acids long. The ends were cut back, 4 bases at V and 6 bases at J, with 12 bases in the middle. The CDR3 DNA reads TGCGCCAGCAGTCTGACGGGGAGCTCTGAAGCTTTCTTT. Its translation is CASSLTGSSEAFF.

The rearrangement links TRBV5-1 to TRBJ2-5; 10 bases match TRBD2. CDR1 SGHRS and CDR2 YFSETQ come from the germline V gene. This CDR3 has 15 residues. With 0 bases clipped from V and 2 bases from J, the junction kept 1 base outside the gene matches. This chain's CDR3 is CASSLEAGGQETQYF. In DNA form, the CDR3 reads TGCGCCAGCAGCTTGGAAGCGGGGGGGCAAGAGACCCAGTACTTC.

V is TRBV2 and J is TRBJ2-3, with 10 bases aligning to TRBD1. J was trimmed by 6 bases and V by 4 bases; bases with no gene match: 4. CDR3 length equals 14 residues. Per the germline V gene, CDR1 is SNHLY and CDR2 is FYNNEI. The DNA for the CDR3 is TGTGCCAGCAGTGCCCGGGACAGGGGTGATACGCAGTATTTT. Amino acid sequence: CASSARDRGDTQYF.

This clone appeared a few times. CDR3 residues: CASRRGYTGELFF. In DNA form, the CDR3 reads TGCGCCAGCAGGAGGGGGTACACCGGGGAGCTGTTTTTT. This chain connects TRBV10-2 to TRBJ2-2; maybe TRBD1 (6 bases). Germline values: CDR1 WSHSY, CDR2 SAAADI. The CDR3 contains 13 residues. V lost 6 bases and J lost 3, with 8 bases in between.

This clone is medium-sized (0.01 to 0.1%) in the sample. At the DNA level, this CDR3 is encoded by other sequences in the same sample as well. The rearrangement joins TRBV28 to TRBJ1-3; D uncertain. Trimming left V 3 bases short and J 0 bases short, with 3 bases between. The CDR3 totals 13 residues. CDR1 and CDR2 (germline): MDHEN, SYDVKM. CDR3: CASSFGSGNTIYF. The DNA of the CDR3 is TGTGCCAGCAGTTTTGGCTCTGGAAACACCATATATTTT.

V usage is TRBV6-5 and J usage is TRBJ1-6; 7 bases line up with TRBD1. The ends lost 6 bases at V and 0 bases at J; junction bases unmatched: 2. Germline CDR1 MNHEY, CDR2 SVGAGI. This CDR3 is built from 15 residues. CDR3 in amino acids: CASRSGGSYNSPLHF. The CDR3, as DNA: TGTGCCAGCAGATCAGGGGGCTCCTATAATTCACCCCTCCACTTT.

This clone was seen once. The gene calls are TRBV4-1 and TRBJ1-1, with TRBD1 identical over 9 bases. Germline CDR1 is MGHRA and CDR2 is YSYEKL. There are 16 residues in the CDR3. The V and J ends lost 3 bases and 0 bases, in that order; junction bases with no gene match: 5. CDR3: CASSHHTGGMNTEAFF. For the CDR3, the DNA is TGCGCCAGCAGCCATCATACAGGGGGCATGAACACTGAAGCTTTCTTT.

The chain uses TRBV3-1 (or the pseudogene TRBV3-2) and TRBJ1-1, with D tentatively TRBD1 (5 bases). Trimming pared 1 base from V and 6 bases from J, leaving 9 bases between. Germline loops: CDR1 LGHDT, CDR2 YNNKEL (reference sequence). The CDR3 extends over 13 amino acids. The CDR3 DNA reads as TGTGCCAGCAGCCAAGGGGGGACCCCTGAAGCTTTCTTT. This encodes CASSQGGTPEAFF.

This chain connects TRBV28 to TRBJ1-2, with D hard to call. Germline V lookup: CDR1 MDHEN, CDR2 SYDVKM. Trimming took off 1 base at V and 14 bases at J, with 14 bases between the two ends. This CDR3 is 12 amino acids long. The CDR3 sequence: CASSLSNRGRTF. CDR3 DNA: TGTGCCAGCAGTTTATCGAACCGAGGTCGAACCTTC.

The genes are TRBV18 and TRBJ1-1, with 11 bases lining up with TRBD1. Unmatched junction bases numbered 6, after V lost 0 bases and J lost 6 bases. The CDR3 runs to 16 residues. Germline V gene data show CDR1 as KGHSH and CDR2 as LQKENI. This chain's CDR3 is CASSPPRDRGGPEAFF. The CDR3 nucleotides are TGTGCCAGCTCACCACCACGGGACAGGGGGGGTCCTGAAGCTTTCTTT. Variable domain in full (rest from reference TRBV18 and TRBJ1-1): NAGVMQNPRHLVRRRGQEARLRCSPMKGHSHVYWYRQLPEEGLKFMVYLQKENIIDESGMPKERFSAEFPKEGPSILRIQQVVRGDSAAYFCASSPPRDRGGPEAFFGQGTRLTVV.

The rearrangement uses TRBV24-1 and TRBJ2-2; 8 bases fit TRBD1. The CDR3 contains 17 residues. J was trimmed by 7 bases and V by 3 bases; bases with no gene match: 12. Germline V CDR1 and CDR2: KGHDR, SFDVKD. This chain's CDR3 is CATSDQRQGRPDGELFF. CDR3 in DNA: TGTGCCACCAGTGATCAGAGACAGGGGCGACCCGACGGGGAGCTGTTTTTT.

The chain is built from TRBV2 and TRBJ1-5; D uncertain. In germline, CDR1 is SNHLY, CDR2 FYNNEI. CDR3 size: 15 residues. Trimming shortened V by 3 bases and J by 1 base, and 10 bases separated the two germline ends. In DNA form, the CDR3 reads TGTGCCAGCAGTGATGAGGGTTACAGCAATCAGCCCCAGCATTTT. Amino acid sequence: CASSDEGYSNQPQHF. Filled out from reference TRBV2 and TRBJ1-5, the complete variable domain reads EPEVTQTPSHQVTQMGQEVILRCVPISNHLYFYWYRQILGQKVEFLVSFYNNEISEKSEIFDDQFSVERPDGSNFTLKIRSTKLEDSAMYFCASSDEGYSNQPQHFGDGTRLSIL.

The chain recombines TRBV19 with TRBJ1-2, with TRBD1 identical over 9 bases. The V gene end was trimmed by 7 bases and the J gene end by 5 bases; junction bases not matched to a gene: 8. The CDR3 totals 14 residues. Germline CDR1 and CDR2: LNHDA and SQIVND (reference sequence). CDR3: CASIAGTGMYGYTF. The CDR3 DNA follows: TGTGCCAGTATCGCCGGGACAGGGATGTATGGCTACACCTTC.

V is TRBV19 and J is TRBJ1-5; 9 bases fit TRBD1. Germline V CDR1 and CDR2: LNHDA, SQIVND (reference sequence). V lost 3 bases to trimming and J lost 7 bases; unmatched junction nucleotides: 7. This CDR3 is built from 15 residues. DNA for the CDR3: TGTGCCAGTAGTATCGGGACAGGGAGAAGCCAGCCCCAGCATTTT. It is translated as CASSIGTGRSQPQHF.

This clone was seen a few times. The rearrangement uses TRBV24-1 and TRBJ2-1; D might be TRBD2 (6 bases). CDR1 KGHDR and CDR2 SFDVKD come from the germline V gene. The CDR3 loop spans 13 amino acids. V was pared by 8 bases and J by 5 bases, with 12 bases between. The CDR3 loop reads CATMNSGDNEQFF. CDR3 DNA sequence: TGTGCCACCATGAATAGCGGTGACAATGAGCAGTTCTTC.

This clone has more than one count but fewer than ten. The J gene is TRBJ1-4, the V gene TRBV29-1; TRBD1 aligns across 10 bases. There are 12 residues in the CDR3. With V trimmed by 6 bases and J by 8 bases, 3 bases remained unmatched. In germline, CDR1 is SQVTM, CDR2 ANQGSEA. CDR3 nucleotide sequence: TGCAGCGTGGGACAGGGGAGAGAAAAACTGTTTTTT. Amino acids: CSVGQGREKLFF.

This clone was counted only a few times. The chain has TRBV7-8 and TRBJ1-1; 9 nucleotides align to TRBD1. The CDR3 length is 14 residues. CDR1 and CDR2 from the germline V gene are SGHVS and FQNEAQ. The V and J ends lost 5 bases and 4 bases, in that order; junction bases with no gene match: 5. CDR3 sequence (DNA): TGTGCCAGCAGCACCCGACAGGGGGGCACTGAAGCTTTCTTT. Translated: CASSTRQGGTEAFF.

V is TRBV28 and J is TRBJ1-5; maybe TRBD1 (5 bases). This CDR3 has 15 amino acids. The ends were cut back, 2 bases at V and 8 bases at J, with 16 bases in the middle. Germline V gene sequence: CDR1 MDHEN, CDR2 SYDVKM. The CDR3 loop is CASSLPPKGTEPQHF. CDR3 bases: TGTGCCAGCAGTTTACCACCGAAGGGGACGGAGCCCCAGCATTTT. The full variable domain, completed using reference TRBV28 and TRBJ1-5, is DVKVTQSSRYLVKRTGEKVFLECVQDMDHENMFWYRQDPGLGLRLIYFSYDVKMKEKGDIPEGYSVSREKKERFSLILESASTNQTSMYLCASSLPPKGTEPQHFGDGTRLSIL.

This clone came up a few times. The chain has TRBV19 and TRBJ1-4; 7 nucleotides match TRBD1. Trimming took 10 bases from V and 6 from J; bases not matched to a gene: 11. Germline loops: CDR1 LNHDA, CDR2 SQIVND (reference sequence). This CDR3 is 14 amino acids long. CDR3 in amino acids: CATKERGRDEKLFF. CDR3 DNA: TGTGCCACCAAAGAAAGGGGGCGCGATGAAAAACTGTTTTTT.